This T cell receptor (beta chain) was profiled in a study of vaccination effects on CD4 cells after COVID-19. Cells that had been cultured for about 10 days were the source of isolated CD4+ T cells. Notes on this clone: Its antigen is as yet unknown.

Profiling relied on immunoSEQ multiplex PCR, and the TCRdb table lists in-frame clones only, not all of them. The table records more than 45,000 clones, more than 60% of them present only once. The starting material was CD4+ T cells from PBMCs cultured without peptide, obtained before COVID-19 vaccination. The origin of this receptor is a human donor who received a COVID-19 vaccine.

The CDR3: CASSPTLGEPQHF. The CDR3 DNA reads as TGTGCCAGCTCACCAACTCTGGGTGAGCCCCAGCATTTT. The chain joins TRBV18 to TRBJ1-5; D unresolved. V lost 2 bases and J 8 bases, leaving 10 bases between the germline ends. The CDR3 contains 13 residues. The V gene's germline CDR1 is KGHSH and CDR2 LQKENI.